What follows are 6 T cell receptor beta chains derived from one specimen sequenced in a study of blood T cell repertoires in COVID-19 (dated by TCRdb to about 2020). Library prep was done by the immunoSEQ multiplex PCR assay. The clones in this table, taken by TCRdb from immuneACCESS, are in-frame only. Not every clone is retained; where verified, under half of the shortfall comes from an unresolved V gene, and the cause of the rest is unknown. The sample records around 250,000 clones, 75% to 90% of which are singletons. Approximately 2% of the sample rests with the top ten. Material: PBMCs or T cells enriched from blood (not recorded which). These receptors originate from a woman aged 50 to 65 who had recovered from COVID-19.

This sequence joins TRBV3-1 (or the pseudogene TRBV3-2) and TRBJ2-6, with TRBD1 identical over 9 bases. The CDR3 totals 19 residues. The J segment lost 4 bases and the V segment lost 2 bases, leaving 12 bases of the junction unmatched. From germline, CDR1 is LGHDT and CDR2 YNNKEL (reference sequence). CDR3 amino acids: CASSQYGTGKASGANVLTF. The CDR3 nucleotides are TGTGCCAGCAGCCAATACGGGACAGGGAAAGCGAGCGGGGCCAACGTCCTGACTTTC.

The rearrangement joins TRBV20-1 to TRBJ2-7; D is unresolved. Per the germline V gene, CDR1 is DFQATT and CDR2 is SNEGSKA (reference sequence). V was shortened by 1 base and J by 2 bases, with 3 bases between the two germline ends. There are 11 residues in the CDR3. Here the CDR3 reads CSARAPYEQYF. DNA for the CDR3: TGCAGTGCTAGAGCTCCCTACGAGCAGTACTTC.

The CDR3 DNA reads TGTGCCAGCAGTTTATCGTGGACAGGCCGTTACGAGCAGTACTTC. This gives the protein CASSLSWTGRYEQYF. The rearrangement links TRBV27 to TRBJ2-7; 7 nucleotides align to TRBD1. The V segment lost 0 bases and the J segment 4 bases; nucleotides outside the gene matches: 6. There are 15 residues in the CDR3. The germline V gene has CDR1 MNHEY and CDR2 SMNVEV (reference sequence).

This clone is a singleton in its sample. The CDR3 DNA is TGTGCCAGCAGCAAAGGACAGACGAGCTCCTACAATGAGCAGTTCTTC. It specifies CASSKGQTSSYNEQFF. This sequence joins TRBV11-1 and TRBJ2-1, with D tentatively TRBD1 (6 bases). The ends were cut back, 5 bases at V and 0 bases at J, with 14 bases in the middle. The CDR3 is made up of 16 amino acids. CDR1 and CDR2 (germline): SGHAT, FQDESV (reference sequence).

The chain links TRBV5-1 to TRBJ2-3, with 7 bases lining up with TRBD1. The length of the CDR3 is 14 residues. J was trimmed by 2 bases and V by 4 bases; bases with no gene match: 4. Germline V gene data show CDR1 as SGHRS and CDR2 as YFSETQ. CDR3 bases: TGCGCCAGCAGCAGGGGGCCGGACACAGATACGCAGTATTTT. Translated, it gives CASSRGPDTDTQYF.

The CDR3 DNA reads as TGTGCCAGCAGCCTTATATTAGCGGGAGGAGGCACAGATACGCAGTATTTT. It translates to CASSLILAGGGTDTQYF. This chain links TRBV14 with TRBJ2-3; 10 bases are a match to TRBD2. V shed 4 bases and J 1 base; nucleotides not matched to a gene: 8. Germline CDR1 and CDR2: SGHDN and FVKESK. The CDR3 totals 17 residues.